This T cell receptor beta chain was sequenced during a study of blood T cells in healthy people across ages. Through a sample-barcoded 5' primer and a J-beta primer mix, a second PCR was run for roughly 6 to 12 cycles. One entry per CDR3 protein results from TCRdb running MiXCR on the 5' RACE reads. The sample records approximately 490,000 distinct CDR3 sequences, 24% being singletons. Donation came from healthy Caucasian individuals in Russia who were aged 6 to 90. This clonotype was seen a handful of times. This sample also belongs to another study, concerning T cells of mothers and their children. This second report adds: Unrelated pairs and related pairs have their TCR recombination output shaped similarly by thymic selection. T cell clones that were persistent and microchimeric went undetected.

The origin of this receptor is a boy younger than 18 in good health. The source material was blood.

The chain's CDR3 is CASSRFGTDTSNQPQHF. CDR3 nucleotides: TGTGCCAGCAGTAGGTTTGGAACCGATACTAGCAATCAGCCCCAGCATTTT. The V gene is TRBV2, the J gene TRBJ1-5; D unresolved. The V gene's germline CDR1 is SNHLY and CDR2 FYNNEI. There are 17 residues in the CDR3. Trimming pared 5 bases from V and 0 bases from J, leaving 17 bases between.